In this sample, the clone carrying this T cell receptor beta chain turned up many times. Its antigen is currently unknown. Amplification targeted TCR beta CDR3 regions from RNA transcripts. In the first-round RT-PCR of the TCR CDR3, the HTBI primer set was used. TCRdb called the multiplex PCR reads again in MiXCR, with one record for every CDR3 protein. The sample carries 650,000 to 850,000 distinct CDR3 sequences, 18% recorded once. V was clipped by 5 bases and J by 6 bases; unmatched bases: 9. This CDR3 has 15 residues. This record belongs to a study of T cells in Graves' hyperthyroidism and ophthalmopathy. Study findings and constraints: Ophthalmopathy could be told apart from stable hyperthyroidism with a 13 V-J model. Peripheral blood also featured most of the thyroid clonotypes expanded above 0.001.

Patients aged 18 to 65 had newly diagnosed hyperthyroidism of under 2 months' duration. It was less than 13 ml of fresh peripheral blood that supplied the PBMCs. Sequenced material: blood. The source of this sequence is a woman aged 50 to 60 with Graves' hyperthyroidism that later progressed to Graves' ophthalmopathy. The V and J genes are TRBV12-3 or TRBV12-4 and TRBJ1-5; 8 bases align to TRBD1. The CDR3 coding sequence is TGTGCCAGCAGTCCGCGACAGGGGCTGGGTCAGCCCCAGCATTTT. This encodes CASSPRQGLGQPQHF.